This TCR beta chain was recovered during a study of beta chain features in type 1 diabetes. Study background: Sorted cell examination encompassed approximately 110 million cells across all samples.

Study findings and constraints: There was a possibility that cDNA sequencing over-represented cells with high TCR expression. There was a moderate but significant shortening of TCRB CDR3s in all four CD4+ subsets of Type 1 diabetes patients.

Since all of the isolated RNA was reverse transcribed, expressed TCRB transcripts were what got sequenced. An average approximately 4 million reads came from naive, central memory and regulatory T cell samples. The protocol was immunoSEQ multiplex PCR, while the TCRdb copy is restricted to in-frame clones and leaves out a portion. The sample lists 150,000 to 200,000 clones, roughly 59% occurring once. V dropped 6 bases and J dropped 3; count of bases not matched to a gene: 6. CDR1 and CDR2 from the germline V gene are MNHEY and SVGAGI. The CDR3 covers 14 residues. About this clone itself: Its antigen is undetermined.

Via the markers CD45RO/CCR7/CD25/CD127/CD95/CD27, stem cell-like memory, regulatory, central memory and naive CD4+ cells were sorted. This receptor was identified in a man aged 30 to 45 with type 1 diabetes. The chain carries TRBV6-5 and TRBJ2-7; 9 bases line up with TRBD1. The sample consisted of naive CD4+ T cells from blood. For the CDR3, the DNA is TGTGCCAGCAGCTCCGGGACAGGGATCTACGAGCAGTACTTC. Encoded protein: CASSSGTGIYEQYF.